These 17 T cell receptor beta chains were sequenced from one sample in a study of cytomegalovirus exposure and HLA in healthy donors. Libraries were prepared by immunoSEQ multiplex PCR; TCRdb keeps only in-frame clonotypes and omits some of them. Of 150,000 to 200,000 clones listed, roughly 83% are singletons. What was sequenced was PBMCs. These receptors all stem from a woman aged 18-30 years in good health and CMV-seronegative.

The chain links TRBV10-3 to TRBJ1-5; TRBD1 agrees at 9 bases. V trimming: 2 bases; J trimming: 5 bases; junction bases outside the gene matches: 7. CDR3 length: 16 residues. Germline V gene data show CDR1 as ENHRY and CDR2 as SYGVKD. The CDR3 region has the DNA TGTGCCATCAGTGAGGGGACAGGGAATGTGGATCAGCCCCAGCATTTT. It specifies CAISEGTGNVDQPQHF.

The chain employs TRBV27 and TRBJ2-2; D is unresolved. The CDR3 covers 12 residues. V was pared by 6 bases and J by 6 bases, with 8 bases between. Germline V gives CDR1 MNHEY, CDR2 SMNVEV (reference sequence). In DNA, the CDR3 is TGTGCCAGCAGGCGGAATTCCGGGGAGCTGTTTTTT. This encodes CASRRNSGELFF.

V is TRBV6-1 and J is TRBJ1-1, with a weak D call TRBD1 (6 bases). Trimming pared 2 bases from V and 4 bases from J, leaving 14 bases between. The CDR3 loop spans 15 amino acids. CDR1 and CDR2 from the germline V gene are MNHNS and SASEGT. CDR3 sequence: CASSEWQGRGTEAFF. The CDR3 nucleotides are TGTGCCAGCAGTGAATGGCAGGGGAGGGGCACTGAAGCTTTCTTT.

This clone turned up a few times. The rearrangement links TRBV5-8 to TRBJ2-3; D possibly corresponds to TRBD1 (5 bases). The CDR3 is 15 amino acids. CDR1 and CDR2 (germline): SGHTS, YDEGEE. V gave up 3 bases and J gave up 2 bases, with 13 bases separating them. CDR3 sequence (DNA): TGTGCCAGCAGCTGGGGCCCCGGTTTCACAGATACGCAGTATTTT. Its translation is CASSWGPGFTDTQYF.

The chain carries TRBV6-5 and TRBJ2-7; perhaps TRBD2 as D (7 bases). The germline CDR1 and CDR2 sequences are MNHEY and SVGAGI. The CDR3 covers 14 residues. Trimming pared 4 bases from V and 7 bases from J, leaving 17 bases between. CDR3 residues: CASSSWRGGGEQYF. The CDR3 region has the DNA TGTGCCAGCAGTTCTTGGCGGGGAGGGGGAGAGCAGTACTTC.

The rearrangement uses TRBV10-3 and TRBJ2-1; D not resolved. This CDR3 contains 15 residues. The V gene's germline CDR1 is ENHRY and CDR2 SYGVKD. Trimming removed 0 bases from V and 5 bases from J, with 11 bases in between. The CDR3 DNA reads TGTGCCATCAGTGAGTCGGCAGGAACCAACAATGAGCAGTTCTTC. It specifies CAISESAGTNNEQFF.

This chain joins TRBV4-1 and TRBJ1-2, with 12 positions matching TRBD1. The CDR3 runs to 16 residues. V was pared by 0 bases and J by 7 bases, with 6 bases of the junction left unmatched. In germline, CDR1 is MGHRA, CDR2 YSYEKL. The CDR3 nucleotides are TGCGCCAGCAGCCAAGAGGGGACAGGGGGCAGTGGTGGCTACACCTTC. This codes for CASSQEGTGGSGGYTF.

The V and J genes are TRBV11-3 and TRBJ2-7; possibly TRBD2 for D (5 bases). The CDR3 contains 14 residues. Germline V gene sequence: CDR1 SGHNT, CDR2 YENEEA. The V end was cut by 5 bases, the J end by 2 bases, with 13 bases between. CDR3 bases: TGTGCCAGCAGCCCAACGCCCGGGGCCTACGAGCAGTACTTC. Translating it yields CASSPTPGAYEQYF.

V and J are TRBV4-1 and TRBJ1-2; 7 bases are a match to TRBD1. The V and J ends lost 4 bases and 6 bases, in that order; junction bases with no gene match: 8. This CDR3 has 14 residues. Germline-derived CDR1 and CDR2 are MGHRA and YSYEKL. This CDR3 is CASSLRQGEHGYTF. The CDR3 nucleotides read TGCGCCAGCAGCCTACGACAGGGAGAGCATGGCTACACCTTC.

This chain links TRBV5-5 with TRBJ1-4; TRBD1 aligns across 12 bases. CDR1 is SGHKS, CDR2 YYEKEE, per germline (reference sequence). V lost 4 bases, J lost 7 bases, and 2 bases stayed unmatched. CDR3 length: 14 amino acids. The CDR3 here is CASSRDRGREKLFF. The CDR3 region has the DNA TGTGCCAGCAGCCGGGACAGGGGGCGTGAAAAACTGTTTTTT.

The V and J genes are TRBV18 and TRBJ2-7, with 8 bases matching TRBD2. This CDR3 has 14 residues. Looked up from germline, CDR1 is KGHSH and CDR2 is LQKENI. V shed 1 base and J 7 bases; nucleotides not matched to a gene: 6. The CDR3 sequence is CASSPLREVGEQYF. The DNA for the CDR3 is TGTGCCAGCTCACCACTGCGGGAGGTTGGGGAGCAGTACTTC. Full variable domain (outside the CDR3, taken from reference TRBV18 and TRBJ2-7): NAGVMQNPRHLVRRRGQEARLRCSPMKGHSHVYWYRQLPEEGLKFMVYLQKENIIDESGMPKERFSAEFPKEGPSILRIQQVVRGDSAAYFCASSPLREVGEQYFGPGTRLTVT.

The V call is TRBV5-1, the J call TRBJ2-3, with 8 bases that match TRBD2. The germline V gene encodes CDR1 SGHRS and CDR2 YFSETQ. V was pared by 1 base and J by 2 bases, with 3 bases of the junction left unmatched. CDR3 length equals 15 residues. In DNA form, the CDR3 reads TGCGCCAGCAGCTTGCGGGGGGGACTCACAGATACGCAGTATTTT. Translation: CASSLRGGLTDTQYF. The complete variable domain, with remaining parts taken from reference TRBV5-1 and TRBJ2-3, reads KAGVTQTPRYLIKTRGQQVTLSCSPISGHRSVSWYQQTPGQGLQFLFEYFSETQRNKGNFPGRFSGRQFSNSRSEMNVSTLELGDSALYLCASSLRGGLTDTQYFGPGTRLTVL.

This chain's CDR3 is CASSQEIGRGSGQETQYF. Here the CDR3 DNA reads TGCGCCAGCAGCCAAGAAATAGGGCGGGGGTCGGGCCAAGAGACCCAGTACTTC. The chain recombines TRBV4-1 with TRBJ2-5, with 7 bases identical to TRBD2. This CDR3 is built from 18 residues. Germline values: CDR1 MGHRA, CDR2 YSYEKL. Unmatched junction bases numbered 11, after V lost 0 bases and J lost 1 base.

CDR3 sequence: CASSLSLTQETQYF. The CDR3 DNA follows: TGTGCCAGCAGCTTGTCGCTAACTCAAGAGACCCAGTACTTC. The chain employs TRBV5-4 and TRBJ2-5; D unclear. CDR3 length equals 14 residues. Germline V CDR1 and CDR2: SGHNT, YYREEE (reference sequence). V was shortened by 1 base and J by 2 bases, with 9 bases between the two germline ends.

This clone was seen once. CDR3 in DNA: TGCGCCAGCAGCTTCGATTCAACCTCGGGGGAGACCCAGTACTTC. It specifies CASSFDSTSGETQYF. The V call is TRBV5-1, the J call TRBJ2-5; a possible D gene is TRBD2 (5 bases). Trimming took off 2 bases at V and 5 bases at J, with 16 bases between the two ends. Germline CDR1 SGHRS, CDR2 YFSETQ. The CDR3 loop spans 15 amino acids. The full variable domain, its missing parts supplied by reference TRBV5-1 and TRBJ2-5, is KAGVTQTPRYLIKTRGQQVTLSCSPISGHRSVSWYQQTPGQGLQFLFEYFSETQRNKGNFPGRFSGRQFSNSRSEMNVSTLELGDSALYLCASSFDSTSGETQYFGPGTRLLVL.

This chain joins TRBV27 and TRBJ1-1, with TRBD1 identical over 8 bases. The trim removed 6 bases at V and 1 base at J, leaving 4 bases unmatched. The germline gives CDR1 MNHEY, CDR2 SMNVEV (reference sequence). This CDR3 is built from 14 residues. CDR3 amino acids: CASSEGQANTEAFF. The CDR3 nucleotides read TGTGCCAGCAGCGAGGGACAGGCGAACACTGAAGCTTTCTTT.

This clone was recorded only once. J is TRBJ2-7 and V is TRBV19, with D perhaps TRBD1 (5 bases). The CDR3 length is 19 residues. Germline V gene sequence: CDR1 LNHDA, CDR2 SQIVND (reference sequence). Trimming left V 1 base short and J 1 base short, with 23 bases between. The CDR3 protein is CASSIVGRVGFSESYEQYF. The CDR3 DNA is TGTGCCAGTAGTATAGTGGGCAGGGTTGGTTTTTCGGAGTCCTACGAGCAGTACTTC. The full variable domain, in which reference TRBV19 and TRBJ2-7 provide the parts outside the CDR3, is DGGITQSPKYLFRKEGQNVTLSCEQNLNHDAMYWYRQDPGQGLRLIYYSQIVNDFQKGDIAEGYSVSREKKESFPLTVTSAQKNPTAFYLCASSIVGRVGFSESYEQYFGPGTRLTVT.